This T cell receptor (beta chain) was obtained from a study of T cells in localized non-small cell lung cancer. Profiling relied on immunoSEQ multiplex PCR, and the TCRdb table lists in-frame clones only, not all of them. The data contain about 1,500 clones, roughly a quarter of them singletons. This clone rates as medium-sized. Its antigen is undetermined. Study-wide points: It remains possible that heterogeneity exists, since only one tumor region was sequenced. Overall survival was longer when the density of T cells in the blood was higher.

Investigators took adjacent lung free of atypia at least 2 cm from the tumor margin. Germline V gives CDR1 SGHNT, CDR2 YENEEA. This CDR3 has 14 amino acids. The trim removed 5 bases at V and 3 bases at J, leaving 7 bases unmatched. The chain is built from TRBV11-3 and TRBJ2-7; 7 bases are a match to TRBD1. This receptor was identified in a male donor at least 60 years old with stage II squamous cell lung carcinoma. The specimen comprised normal lung tissue next to the tumor, sampled before any cancer treatment. CDR3 nucleotides: TGTGCCAGCAGCCCACGGGACAGAGACTACGAGCAGTACTTC. Protein: CASSPRDRDYEQYF. The full variable domain, in which reference TRBV11-3 and TRBJ2-7 provide the parts outside the CDR3, is EAGVVQSPRYKIIEKKQPVAFWCNPISGHNTLYWYLQNLGQGPELLIRYENEEAVDDSQLPKDRFSAERLKGVDSTLKIQPAELGDSAVYLCASSPRDRDYEQYFGPGTRLTVT.